This T cell receptor beta chain stems from a study of cytomegalovirus exposure and HLA in healthy donors. Findings of the study overall: Judged likely to be a sequencing artifact was a cluster of highly shared sequence variants. Specific recognition of CMV antigens was confirmed in vitro for a few chains (all CMV-associated).

For this clone: Its target is not known.

The CDR3 is 14 amino acids. CDR1 and CDR2 from the germline V gene are SGHNT and YYREEE (reference sequence). V lost 4 bases to trimming and J lost 14 bases; unmatched junction nucleotides: 14. A multiplex PCR was run with 60 Vbeta primers and 13 Jbeta primers. The method was immunoSEQ multiplex PCR; TCRdb's version includes in-frame clones alone and lacks a portion of them. The sample lists some 140,000 clones, roughly 78% occurring once. Sequencing input: PBMCs. This chain links TRBV5-4 with TRBJ2-1; 8 bases are shared with TRBD2. The receptor comes from a man aged 50 to 59 in good health and CMV-seropositive. The DNA for the CDR3 is TGTGCCAGCAGCCCGGGGGGGGGCCCTCTCCAAAAGTTCTTC. It specifies CASSPGGGPLQKFF.